This T cell receptor (beta chain) was observed in a study of T cell repertoires in ileal Crohn's disease. The repertoire was sequenced with immunoSEQ multiplex PCR; TCRdb's copy has only in-frame clones and lacks some. The sample has thousands of clones, 84% seen once. Germline trimming cut 0 bases from V and 2 bases from J; bases unmatched to any gene: 1. CDR3 length: 14 amino acids. Germline V gene lookup returns CDR1 SGHRS and CDR2 YFSETQ. Eligibility required adulthood, ileal or ileocolonic Crohn's disease and indicated ileocolonic resection. The clonotype comes from an adult with Crohn's disease. The chain combines TRBV5-1 with TRBJ2-5, with 7 bases aligning to TRBD2. The sample was ileal tissue. The CDR3 reads CASSLVGGQETQYF. In DNA, the CDR3 is TGCGCCAGCAGCTTGGTCGGGGGGCAAGAGACCCAGTACTTC.